This TCR beta chain was recovered during a study of blood T cells in healthy people across ages. In this sample, this clonotype turned up a few times. The length of the CDR3 is 16 residues. From germline, CDR1 is SGHTA and CDR2 FQGNSA. There were healthy Caucasian individuals from Russia, aged roughly 6 to 95, serving as donors. Alongside a J-beta primer mix, a sample-barcoded 5' primer served in a second PCR lasting 7 to 11 cycles. Tagging of each cDNA molecule was performed by a template-switch adaptor with 12 random nucleotides. In TCRdb, the 5' RACE reads were re-called with MiXCR into one record per CDR3 protein. The sample lists some 1.8 million distinct CDR3 sequences; about 39% were seen once.

The origin of this receptor is a human donor in good health. The sequencing input was blood. The chain joins TRBV7-2 to TRBJ2-7, with 8 bases identical to TRBD2. Gene TRBJ2-5 matches the end of the DNA better, so the J call may be wrong. The CDR3 DNA is TGTGCCAGCAGCCCGCAGACTAGCGAGGGGGAAGAGACCCAGTACTTC. It specifies CASSPQTSEGEETQYF.